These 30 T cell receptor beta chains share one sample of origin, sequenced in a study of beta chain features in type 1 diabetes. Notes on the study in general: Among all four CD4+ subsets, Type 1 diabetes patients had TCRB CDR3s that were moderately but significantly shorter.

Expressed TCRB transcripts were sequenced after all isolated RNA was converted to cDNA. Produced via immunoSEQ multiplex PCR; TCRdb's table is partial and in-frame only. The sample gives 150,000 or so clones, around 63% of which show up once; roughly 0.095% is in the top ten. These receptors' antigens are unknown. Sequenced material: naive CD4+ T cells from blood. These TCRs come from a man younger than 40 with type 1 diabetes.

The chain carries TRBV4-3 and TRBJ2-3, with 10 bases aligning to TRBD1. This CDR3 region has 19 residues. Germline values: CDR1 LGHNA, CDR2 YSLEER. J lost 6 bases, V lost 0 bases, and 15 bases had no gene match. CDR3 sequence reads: CASSQDWRGRTGGLDTQYF. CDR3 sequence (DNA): TGCGCCAGCAGCCAAGATTGGCGCGGGAGGACAGGGGGGCTCGATACGCAGTATTTT.

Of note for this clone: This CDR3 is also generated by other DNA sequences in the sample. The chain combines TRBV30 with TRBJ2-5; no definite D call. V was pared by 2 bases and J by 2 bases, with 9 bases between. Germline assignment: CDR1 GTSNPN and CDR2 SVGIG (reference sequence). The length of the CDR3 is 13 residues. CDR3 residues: CAWSIRLQETQYF. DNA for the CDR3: TGTGCCTGGAGTATCCGGCTGCAAGAGACCCAGTACTTC. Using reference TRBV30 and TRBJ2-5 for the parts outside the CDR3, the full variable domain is SQTIHQWPATLVQPVGSPLSLECTVEGTSNPNLYWYRQAAGRGLQLLFYSVGIGQISSEVPQNLSASRPQDRQFILSSKKLLLSDSGFYLCAWSIRLQETQYFGPGTRLLVL.

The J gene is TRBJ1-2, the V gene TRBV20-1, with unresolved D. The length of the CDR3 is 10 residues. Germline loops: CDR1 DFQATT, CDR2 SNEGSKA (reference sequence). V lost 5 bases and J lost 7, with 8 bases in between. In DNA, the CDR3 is TGCAGTGCTCGCTCCAGTGGCTACACCTTC. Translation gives CSARSSGYTF.

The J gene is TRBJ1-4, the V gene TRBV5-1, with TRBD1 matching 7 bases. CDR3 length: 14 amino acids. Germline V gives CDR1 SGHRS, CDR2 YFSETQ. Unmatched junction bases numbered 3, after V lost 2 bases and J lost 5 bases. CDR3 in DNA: TGCGCCAGCAGCTTCCGGGACAGCAATGAAAAACTGTTTTTT. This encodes CASSFRDSNEKLFF.

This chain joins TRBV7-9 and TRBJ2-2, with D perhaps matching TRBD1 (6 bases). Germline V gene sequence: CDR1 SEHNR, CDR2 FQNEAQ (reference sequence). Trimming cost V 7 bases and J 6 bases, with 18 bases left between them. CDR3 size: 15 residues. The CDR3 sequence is CASIPTGISAGELFF. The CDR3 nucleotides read TGTGCCAGCATCCCTACAGGGATATCTGCCGGGGAGCTGTTTTTT.

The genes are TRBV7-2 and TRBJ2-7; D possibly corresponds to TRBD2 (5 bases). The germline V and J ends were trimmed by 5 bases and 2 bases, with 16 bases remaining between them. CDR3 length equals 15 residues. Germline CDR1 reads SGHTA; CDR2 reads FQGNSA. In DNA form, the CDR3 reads TGTGCCAGCAGCCCCCCACCCGGGGTGACCTACGAGCAGTACTTC. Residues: CASSPPPGVTYEQYF.

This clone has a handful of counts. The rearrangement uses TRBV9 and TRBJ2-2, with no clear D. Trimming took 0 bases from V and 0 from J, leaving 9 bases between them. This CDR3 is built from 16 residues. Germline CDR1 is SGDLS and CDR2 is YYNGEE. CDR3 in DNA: TGTGCCAGCAGCGTAGGCCCGTTCGCGAACACCGGGGAGCTGTTTTTT. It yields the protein CASSVGPFANTGELFF.

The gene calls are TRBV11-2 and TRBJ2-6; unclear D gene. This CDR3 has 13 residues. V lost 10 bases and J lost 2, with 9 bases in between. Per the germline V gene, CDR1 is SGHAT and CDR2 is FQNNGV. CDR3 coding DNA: TGTGCCATCGCGCTCCCTGGGGCCAACGTCCTGACTTTC. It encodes CAIALPGANVLTF.

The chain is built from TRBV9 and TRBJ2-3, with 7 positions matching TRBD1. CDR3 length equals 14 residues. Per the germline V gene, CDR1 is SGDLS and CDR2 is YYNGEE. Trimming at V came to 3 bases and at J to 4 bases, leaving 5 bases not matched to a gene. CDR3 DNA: TGTGCCAGCAGCGCGCAACAGGGGCCAGATACGCAGTATTTT. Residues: CASSAQQGPDTQYF.

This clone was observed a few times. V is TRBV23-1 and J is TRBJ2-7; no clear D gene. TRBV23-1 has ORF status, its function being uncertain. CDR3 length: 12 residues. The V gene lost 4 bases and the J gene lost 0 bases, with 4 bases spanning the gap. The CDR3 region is CASSRISYEQYF. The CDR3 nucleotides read TGCGCCAGCAGTCGGATCTCCTACGAGCAGTACTTC.

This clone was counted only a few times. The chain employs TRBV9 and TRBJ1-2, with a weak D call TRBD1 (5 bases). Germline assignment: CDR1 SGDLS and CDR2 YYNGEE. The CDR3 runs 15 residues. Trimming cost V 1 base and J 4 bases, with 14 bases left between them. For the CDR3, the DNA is TGTGCCAGCAGCGTACAGGGAATCCAGGGCTATGGCTACACCTTC. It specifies CASSVQGIQGYGYTF.

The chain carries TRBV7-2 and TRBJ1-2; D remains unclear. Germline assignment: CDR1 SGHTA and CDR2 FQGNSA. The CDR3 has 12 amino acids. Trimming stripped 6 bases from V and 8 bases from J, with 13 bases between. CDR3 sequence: CASRLLEEGYTF. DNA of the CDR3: TGTGCCAGCAGGCTACTCGAGGAGGGCTACACCTTC.

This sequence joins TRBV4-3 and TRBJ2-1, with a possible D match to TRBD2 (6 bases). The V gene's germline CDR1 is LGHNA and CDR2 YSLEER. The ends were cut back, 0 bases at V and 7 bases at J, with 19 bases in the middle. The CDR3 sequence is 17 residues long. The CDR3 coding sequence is TGCGCCAGCAGCCAAGATTGGGCGGGGTATGTTGGGAATGAGCAGTTCTTC. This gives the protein CASSQDWAGYVGNEQFF.

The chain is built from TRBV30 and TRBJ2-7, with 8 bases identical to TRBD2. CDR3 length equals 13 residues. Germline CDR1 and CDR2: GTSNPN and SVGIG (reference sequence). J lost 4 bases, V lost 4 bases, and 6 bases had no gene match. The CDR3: CAWTAGTSYEQYF. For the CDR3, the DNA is TGTGCCTGGACCGCCGGGACTAGTTACGAGCAGTACTTC.

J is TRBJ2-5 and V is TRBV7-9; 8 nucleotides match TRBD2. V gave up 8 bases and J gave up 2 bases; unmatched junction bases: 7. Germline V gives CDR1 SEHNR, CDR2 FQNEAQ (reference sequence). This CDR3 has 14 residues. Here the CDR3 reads CASCGGLEQETQYF. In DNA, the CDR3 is TGTGCCAGCTGCGGGGGACTAGAACAAGAGACCCAGTACTTC.

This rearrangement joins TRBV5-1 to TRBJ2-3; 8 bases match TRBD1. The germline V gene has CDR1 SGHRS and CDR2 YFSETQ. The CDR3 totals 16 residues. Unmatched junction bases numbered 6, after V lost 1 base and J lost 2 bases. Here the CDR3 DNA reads TGCGCCAGCAGCTTGTGGACAGGGCCCTACACAGATACGCAGTATTTT. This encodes CASSLWTGPYTDTQYF.

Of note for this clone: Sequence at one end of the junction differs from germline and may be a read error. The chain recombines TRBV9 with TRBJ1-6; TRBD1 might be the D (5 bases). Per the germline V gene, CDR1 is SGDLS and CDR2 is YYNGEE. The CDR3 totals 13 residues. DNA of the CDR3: TGTGCCAGGAGCGTAGAGACAGCTTCACCCCTCCACTTT. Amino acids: CARSVETASPLHF.

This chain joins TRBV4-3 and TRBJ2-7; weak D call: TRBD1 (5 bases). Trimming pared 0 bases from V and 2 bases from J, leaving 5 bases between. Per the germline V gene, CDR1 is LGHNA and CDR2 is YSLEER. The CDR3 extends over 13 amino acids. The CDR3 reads CASSQDRAYEQYF. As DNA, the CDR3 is TGCGCCAGCAGCCAAGACAGGGCCTACGAGCAGTACTTC.

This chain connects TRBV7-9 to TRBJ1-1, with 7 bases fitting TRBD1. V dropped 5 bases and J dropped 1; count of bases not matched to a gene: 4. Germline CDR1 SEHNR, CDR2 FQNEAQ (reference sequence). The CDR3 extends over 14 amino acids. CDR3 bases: TGTGCCAGCAGCCCGAGACAGGGGAACACTGAAGCTTTCTTT. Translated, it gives CASSPRQGNTEAFF.

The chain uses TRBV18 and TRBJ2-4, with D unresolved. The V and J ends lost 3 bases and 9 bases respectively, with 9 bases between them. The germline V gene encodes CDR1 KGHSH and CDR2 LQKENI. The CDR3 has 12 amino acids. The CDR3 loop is CASSPGVSIQYF. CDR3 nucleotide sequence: TGTGCCAGCTCACCCGGCGTTAGCATTCAGTACTTC.

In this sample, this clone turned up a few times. As DNA, the CDR3 is TGCGCCAGCAGCCAAGTTGGGACAGGGTTCACAGATACGCAGTATTTT. The encoded protein is CASSQVGTGFTDTQYF. The rearrangement links TRBV4-3 to TRBJ2-3; 9 bases line up with TRBD1. The germline V gene encodes CDR1 LGHNA and CDR2 YSLEER. CDR3 length: 16 amino acids. V shed 1 base and J 2 bases; nucleotides not matched to a gene: 4.

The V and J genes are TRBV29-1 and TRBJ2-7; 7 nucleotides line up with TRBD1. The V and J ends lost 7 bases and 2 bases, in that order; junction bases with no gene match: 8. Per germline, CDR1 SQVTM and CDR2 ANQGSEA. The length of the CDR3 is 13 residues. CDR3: CSGARDSPYEQYF. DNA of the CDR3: TGCAGCGGGGCCCGGGACAGTCCCTACGAGCAGTACTTC.

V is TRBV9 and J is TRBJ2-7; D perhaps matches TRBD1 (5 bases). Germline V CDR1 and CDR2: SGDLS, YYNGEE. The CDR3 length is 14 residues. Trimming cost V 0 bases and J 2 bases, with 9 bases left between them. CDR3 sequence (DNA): TGTGCCAGCAGCGTAGAAGAAGGGGCCTACGAGCAGTACTTC. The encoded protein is CASSVEEGAYEQYF.

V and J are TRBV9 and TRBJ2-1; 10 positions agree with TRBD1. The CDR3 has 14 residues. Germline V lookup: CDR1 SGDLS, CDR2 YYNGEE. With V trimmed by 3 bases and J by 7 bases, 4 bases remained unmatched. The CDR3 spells CASSGQGAVNEQFF. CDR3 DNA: TGTGCCAGCAGCGGACAGGGGGCAGTGAATGAGCAGTTCTTC. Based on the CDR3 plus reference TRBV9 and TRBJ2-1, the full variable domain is DSGVTQTPKHLITATGQRVTLRCSPRSGDLSVYWYQQSLDQGLQFLIQYYNGEERAKGNILERFSAQQFPDLHSELNLSSLELGDSALYFCASSGQGAVNEQFFGPGTRLTVL.

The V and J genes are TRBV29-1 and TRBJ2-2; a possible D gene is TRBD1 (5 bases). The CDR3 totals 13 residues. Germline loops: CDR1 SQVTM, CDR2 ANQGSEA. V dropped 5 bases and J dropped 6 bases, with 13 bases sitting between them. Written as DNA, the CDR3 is TGCAGCGTTCAGGGAATTCCCGCCGGGGAGCTGTTTTTT. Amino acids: CSVQGIPAGELFF.

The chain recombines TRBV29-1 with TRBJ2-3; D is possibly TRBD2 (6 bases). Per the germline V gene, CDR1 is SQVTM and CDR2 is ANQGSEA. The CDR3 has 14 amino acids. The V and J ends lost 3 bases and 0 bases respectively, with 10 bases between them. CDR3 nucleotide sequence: TGCAGCGTTGATTGGCGGGGTAGCACAGATACGCAGTATTTT. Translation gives CSVDWRGSTDTQYF.

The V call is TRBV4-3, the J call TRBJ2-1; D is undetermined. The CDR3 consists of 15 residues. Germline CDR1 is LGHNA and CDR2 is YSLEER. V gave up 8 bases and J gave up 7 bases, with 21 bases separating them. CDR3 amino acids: CASSYVQVLGNEQFF. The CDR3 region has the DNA TGCGCCAGCTCTTACGTGCAGGTCCTAGGTAATGAGCAGTTCTTC.

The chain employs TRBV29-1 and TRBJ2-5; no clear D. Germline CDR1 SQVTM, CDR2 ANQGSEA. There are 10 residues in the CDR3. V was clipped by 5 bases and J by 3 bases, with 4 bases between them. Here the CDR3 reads CSVFKETQYF. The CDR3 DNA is TGCAGCGTTTTTAAAGAGACCCAGTACTTC.

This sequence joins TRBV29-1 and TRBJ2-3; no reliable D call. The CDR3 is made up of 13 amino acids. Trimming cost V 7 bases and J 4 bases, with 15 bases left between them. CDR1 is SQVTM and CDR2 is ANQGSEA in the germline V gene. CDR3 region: CSAKAGPADTQYF. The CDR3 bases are TGCAGCGCGAAGGCAGGTCCCGCAGATACGCAGTATTTT.

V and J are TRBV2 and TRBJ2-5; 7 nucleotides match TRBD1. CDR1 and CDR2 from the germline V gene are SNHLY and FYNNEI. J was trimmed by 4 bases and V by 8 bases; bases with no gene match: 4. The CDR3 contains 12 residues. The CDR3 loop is CASDRAGETQYF. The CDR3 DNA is TGTGCCAGCGACAGGGCTGGAGAGACCCAGTACTTC.